The clone carrying this T cell receptor beta chain showed up just once. The data were obtained in a study of blood T cell repertoires in COVID-19. Overall study: PBMCs, B-cell-depleted T cells, or T cells provided the cDNA or gDNA that made up the material.

The J segment lost 5 bases and the V segment lost 2 bases, leaving 4 bases of the junction unmatched. The CDR3 loop spans 14 amino acids. Germline CDR1 MNHEY, CDR2 SMNVEV (reference sequence). Authors' processing steps: The authors estimated nucleated cell counts from reference gene primer amplification. Profiled with immunoSEQ multiplex PCR; TCRdb holds only in-frame clones, not every one. The V and J calls and clone size were taken over from that table, and D and trimming were inferred from the DNA. The table lists over 250,000 clones, approximately 91% of them singletons, with approximately 13% in the top ten.

The source of this sequence is a woman aged 60-75 years with acute or convalescent COVID-19. The chain links TRBV27 to TRBJ2-7, with TRBD2 matching 9 bases. The specimen sequenced was peripheral blood. CDR3: CASSLRAGGNEQYF. CDR3 nucleotide sequence: TGTGCCAGCAGTTTACGAGCGGGAGGCAACGAGCAGTACTTC.